These 9 T cell receptor beta chains came from one sample sequenced in a study of cytomegalovirus exposure and HLA in healthy donors. The study ran its PCR with 60 Vbeta and 13 Jbeta primers. Only in-frame clones appear in the TCRdb table, and some are missing; sequencing was by immunoSEQ multiplex PCR. The sample contains 100,000 or so clones, 69% of which appear only once. Input material: PBMCs. The receptors were sampled from a man aged 25 to 45 in good health and CMV-seronegative.

V and J are TRBV7-2 and TRBJ2-1; TRBD2 might be the D (6 bases). CDR3 size: 12 residues. V was clipped by 5 bases and J by 9 bases, with 11 bases between them. Germline V gives CDR1 SGHTA, CDR2 FQGNSA. CDR3 protein: CASSPVGGEQFF. The CDR3 DNA reads TGTGCCAGCAGCCCGGTGGGGGGTGAGCAGTTCTTC.

The chain is built from TRBV16 and TRBJ2-7, with 9 bases lining up with TRBD1. CDR3 length: 13 residues. V lost 6 bases to trimming and J lost 2 bases; unmatched junction nucleotides: 2. Germline V CDR1 and CDR2: KGHSY, FQNENV. The CDR3 loop reads CASRRQGAYEQYF. As DNA, the CDR3 is TGTGCCAGCAGGCGACAGGGGGCCTACGAGCAGTACTTC.

The chain combines TRBV7-8 with TRBJ2-5, with D perhaps matching TRBD2 (5 bases). The J call is doubtful: the DNA matches TRBJ2-7 better. The CDR3 contains 17 residues. Germline lookup yields CDR1 SGHVS and CDR2 FQNEAQ. The CDR3 region has the DNA TGTGCCAGCAGCTTAACTAGGGTAGCTTTGGGATCCTACGAGCAGTACTTC. Protein sequence: CASSLTRVALGSYEQYF.

The rearrangement uses TRBV18 and TRBJ2-5, with a weak D call TRBD1 (6 bases). The CDR3 length is 13 residues. V was cut by 4 bases and J by 2 bases, with 8 bases left in between. Germline V lookup: CDR1 KGHSH, CDR2 LQKENI. This CDR3 reads CASSLGQQETQYF. CDR3 coding DNA: TGTGCCAGCTCACTAGGACAGCAAGAGACCCAGTACTTC.

The chain is built from TRBV11-3 and TRBJ2-3; D possibly corresponds to TRBD1 (5 bases). Trimming removed 1 base at V and 6 bases at J, with 14 bases between. The CDR3 has 15 residues. CDR1 is SGHNT and CDR2 is YENEEA in the germline V gene. This chain's CDR3 is CASSLVVPGRDTQYF. In DNA, the CDR3 is TGTGCCAGCAGCTTAGTGGTCCCAGGGCGGGATACGCAGTATTTT.

The V call is TRBV15, the J call TRBJ2-3, with 9 bases identical to TRBD2. The CDR3 loop spans 16 amino acids. Trimming at V came to 1 base and at J to 4 bases, leaving 6 bases not matched to a gene. The germline V gene encodes CDR1 LNHNV and CDR2 YYDKDF (reference sequence). The CDR3 DNA follows: TGTGCCACCAGCAGAGTAGCTAGCGGGAACGCAGATACGCAGTATTTT. Encoded protein: CATSRVASGNADTQYF.

The chain combines TRBV30 with TRBJ1-3; maybe TRBD1 (6 bases). CDR3 length equals 14 residues. In germline, CDR1 is GTSNPN, CDR2 SVGIG (reference sequence). V gave up 4 bases and J gave up 2 bases, with 12 bases separating them. CDR3 sequence (DNA): TGTGCCTGGATGCCCAGGGGCACTGGAAACACCATATATTTT. This translates into CAWMPRGTGNTIYF.

The chain has TRBV28 and TRBJ1-4; 7 bases align to TRBD1. Germline assignment: CDR1 MDHEN and CDR2 SYDVKM. This CDR3 comprises 13 residues. V lost 11 bases, J lost 4 bases, and 7 bases stayed unmatched. CDR3 sequence (DNA): TGTGCCGCCAGGGACAGCCTTAATGAAAAACTGTTTTTT. Protein: CAARDSLNEKLFF.

The J gene is TRBJ2-2, the V gene TRBV6-1, with TRBD1 matching 9 bases. The V gene end was trimmed by 7 bases and the J gene end by 8 bases; junction bases not matched to a gene: 8. CDR1 and CDR2 (germline): MNHNS, SASEGT. This CDR3 region has 14 residues. The CDR3 DNA reads as TGTGCCAGCACTCTAGGGACAGGGATGGGGGAGCTGTTTTTT. This encodes CASTLGTGMGELFF.